The next 19 T cell receptor beta chains were all read from a single sample in a study of tumor-infiltrating lymphocytes in primary liver carcinoma. Unsorted whole blood yielded blood RNA, and germline DNA was extracted as well. Researchers generated TCR beta cDNA from around 0.55 ug of total RNA, relying on a constant-region primer. Three rounds of nested multiplex PCR with slightly modified ARM-PCR produced TCR beta libraries. Use of TRBV1-TRBV30 forward primers with a C-beta reverse primer characterized the first two PCR rounds, which lasted nine to eleven cycles each. TCRdb itself ran the multiplex PCR reads through MiXCR, one entry per CDR3 protein. The sample has 190,000 or so distinct CDR3 sequences; less than 65% are singletons. The sequenced sample was peripheral blood. The receptors derive from an older woman with primary liver carcinoma and hepatitis B virus infection.

The chain employs TRBV11-2 and TRBJ2-1; D perhaps matches TRBD1 (5 bases). The J call may be faulty, since TRBJ2-5 better matches the DNA end. The germline CDR1 and CDR2 sequences are SGHAT and FQNNGV. There are 14 residues in the CDR3. CDR3 bases: TGTGCCAGCAGGGAAGTCATGGCAGGGGAGACCCAGTACTTC. Encoded protein: CASREVMAGETQYF.

This clonotype appeared once. Being one base from a much bigger clone, this may be a read error. J is TRBJ2-7 and V is TRBV6-5; D is possibly TRBD1 (6 bases). Per the germline V gene, CDR1 is MNHEY and CDR2 is SVGAGI. This CDR3 region has 15 residues. The CDR3 spells CASSYSQGNSYKQYF. The CDR3 coding sequence is TGTGCCAGCAGTTACTCTCAGGGGAACTCCTACAAGCAGTACTTC.

Turning to this clonotype: As the CDR3 is not closed by the conserved phenylalanine or tryptophan, this likely results from a read error. The chain joins TRBV29-1 to TRBJ2-7, with D hard to call. Trimming took 6 bases from V and 6 from J, leaving 12 bases between them. Germline V gene sequence: CDR1 SQVTM, CDR2 ANQGSEA. This CDR3 is 11 amino acids long. CDR3 sequence: CSVKLRSEQYL. CDR3 bases: TGCAGCGTAAAGCTGAGAAGCGAGCAGTACCTC.

This sequence joins TRBV28 and TRBJ1-2; D is perhaps TRBD1 (5 bases). The germline CDR1 and CDR2 sequences are MDHEN and SYDVKM. This CDR3 is built from 11 residues. V dropped 11 bases and J dropped 8 bases, with 15 bases sitting between them. The CDR3 coding sequence is TGTGCCCATGGGATAAGACAGGGCTACACCTTC. Its translation is CAHGIRQGYTF.

A word on this clonotype: One base away lies a much larger clone, so this may be a sequencing read error. The J gene is TRBJ1-2, the V gene TRBV6-1; TRBD1 matches 7 bases. This CDR3 region has 16 residues. Germline V gene sequence: CDR1 MNHNS, CDR2 SASEGT. After removal of 5 bases from V and 2 bases from J, the junction contained 11 bases not matched to a gene. The CDR3 DNA sequence: TGTGCCAGCAGTCACCCAACGACAGGGATGAACTATGGCTACACCTTC. It is translated as CASSHPTTGMNYGYTF.

This chain connects TRBV5-1 to TRBJ1-1; TRBD1 might be the D (6 bases). The CDR3 extends over 17 amino acids. V gave up 0 bases and J gave up 4 bases, with 19 bases separating them. Germline lookup yields CDR1 SGHRS and CDR2 YFSETQ. CDR3 bases: TGCGCCAGCAGCTTGGAAGGTGCGCCAGGGGTGGTCACTGAAGCTTTCTTT. This encodes CASSLEGAPGVVTEAFF.

The rearrangement joins TRBV29-1 to TRBJ2-1, with TRBD2 matching 10 bases. Germline V gene lookup returns CDR1 SQVTM and CDR2 ANQGSEA. V was pared by 8 bases and J by 4 bases, with 14 bases of the junction left unmatched. This CDR3 contains 16 residues. The CDR3 spells CSIPRDLAGAYNEQFF. The CDR3 bases are TGCAGCATCCCTAGGGACCTAGCGGGAGCTTACAATGAGCAGTTCTTC.

Comments on this clonotype: A read error may produce the germline difference seen at one junction end. The gene calls are TRBV9 and TRBJ2-1; 10 nucleotides agree with TRBD2. Germline CDR1 SGDLS, CDR2 YYNGEE. CDR3 length equals 19 residues. The CDR3 DNA reads TGTGCCAGCAGCGTAGGAGCTGGTGGGAGCGGGAGGGTCTACAATGAGCGGTTCTTC. Protein: CASSVGAGGSGRVYNERFF.

A word on this clonotype: Germline and junction disagree at one end, which may indicate a read error. The chain uses TRBV6-5 and TRBJ2-2; D assignment may be TRBD1 or TRBD2 (5 bases each). This CDR3 has 13 residues. Looked up from germline, CDR1 is MNHEY and CDR2 is SVGAGI. The CDR3 bases are TGTGCCAGCAGGGGGCCGAACACCGGGGAGCCGTTTTTT. It yields the protein CASRGPNTGEPFF.

This clonotype is classed as medium-sized. The chain employs TRBV11-2 and TRBJ2-7, with unresolved D. This CDR3 has 13 amino acids. V was shortened by 5 bases and J by 5 bases, with 13 bases between the two germline ends. Germline values: CDR1 SGHAT, CDR2 FQNNGV. The CDR3 is CASSLSIGDEQYF. CDR3 DNA: TGTGCCAGCAGCCTTAGCATTGGTGACGAGCAGTACTTC.

As regards this clonotype: A much bigger clone sits one base away, suggesting this may be a read error. V is TRBV5-6 and J is TRBJ2-4, with 7 bases aligning to TRBD1. The length of the CDR3 is 17 residues. The germline CDR1 and CDR2 sequences are SGHDT and YYEEEE. DNA of the CDR3: TGTGCCTGCAGCTTGGTGGGGCTCCGGGACAGCAAAAACATTCAGTACTTC. This sequence encodes CACSLVGLRDSKNIQYF.

The V call is TRBV11-2, the J call TRBJ1-1; D gene unclear. V gave up 3 bases and J gave up 12 bases, with 23 bases separating them. Germline lookup yields CDR1 SGHAT and CDR2 FQNNGV. The CDR3 is 15 residues long. CDR3 region: CASSFASGRGWETFF. CDR3 sequence (DNA): TGTGCCAGCAGCTTTGCCAGTGGCCGAGGCTGGGAAACTTTCTTT.

Concerning this clonotype: One base away lies a much larger clone, so this may be a sequencing read error. This chain joins TRBV4-1 and TRBJ1-5, with D uncertain. Germline CDR1 MGHRA, CDR2 YSYEKL. CDR3 length: 16 amino acids. The CDR3 DNA follows: TGCACCAGCAGCCAAGATTTGAGGCAGGGCAATCAGCCCCAGCATTTT. Translating it yields CTSSQDLRQGNQPQHF.

This chain connects TRBV9 to TRBJ2-3; 7 nucleotides align to TRBD1. Trimming removed 2 bases from V and 2 bases from J; junction bases left unmatched: 2. Germline V gives CDR1 SGDLS, CDR2 YYNGEE. The CDR3 has 14 amino acids. This CDR3 reads CASSVTGNTDTQYF. CDR3 nucleotide sequence: TGTGCCAGCAGCGTGACAGGGAACACAGATACGCAGTATTTT.

This clonotype showed up many times. This chain links TRBV29-1 with TRBJ1-1; TRBD1 matches 11 bases. The V and J ends lost 6 bases and 4 bases, in that order; junction bases with no gene match: 4. CDR1 SQVTM and CDR2 ANQGSEA come from the germline V gene. This CDR3 spans 13 amino acids. CDR3 in amino acids: CSVGQGAGTEAFF. DNA of the CDR3: TGCAGCGTAGGACAGGGGGCGGGCACTGAAGCTTTCTTT.

The sample holds a few counts of this clonotype. The chain recombines TRBV7-9 with TRBJ2-3; D remains ambiguous. The V end lost 7 bases, the J end lost 2 bases, and 4 bases lay between the germline ends. CDR1 is SEHNR, CDR2 FQNEAQ, per germline (reference sequence). CDR3 length equals 11 residues. CDR3 DNA sequence: TGTGCCAGCACCCCCACAGATACGCAGTATTTT. It yields the protein CASTPTDTQYF. Full variable domain (outside the CDR3, taken from reference TRBV7-9 and TRBJ2-3): DTGVSQNPRHKITKRGQNVTFRCDPISEHNRLYWYRQTLGQGPEFLTYFQNEAQLEKSRLLSDRFSAERPKGSFSTLEIQRTEQGDSAMYLCASTPTDTQYFGPGTRLTVL.

Of note for this clonotype: A much more abundant neighbour one base away suggests this may be a read error. This chain uses TRBV10-3 with TRBJ2-1; D is unclear. This CDR3 is built from 14 residues. CDR1 ENHRY and CDR2 SYGVKD come from the germline V gene. The CDR3: CAIRDGVSMDDQFF. The CDR3 DNA reads TGTGCCATCAGAGACGGAGTATCGATGGATGATCAGTTCTTC.

Worth noting for this clonotype: This could be a read error, since a much larger clone is one nucleotide away. No conserved phenylalanine or tryptophan is present at the end of the CDR3, so a read error is the likely explanation. The CDR3 reads CSVPPGTGSTEAFI. The CDR3 DNA reads TGCAGCGTCCCCCCCGGGACAGGGAGTACTGAAGCTTTCATT. The chain has TRBV29-1 and TRBJ1-1; TRBD1 matches 9 bases. V gave up 6 bases and J gave up 5 bases; unmatched junction bases: 10. CDR3 length: 14 residues. CDR1 is SQVTM and CDR2 is ANQGSEA in the germline V gene.

Details on this clonotype: A junction boundary mismatches the germline segment, possibly from a read error. The chain links TRBV13 to TRBJ1-1; tentatively, D is TRBD1 (6 bases). The CDR3 spans 14 residues. Germline CDR1 and CDR2: PRHDT and FYEKMQ (reference sequence). The CDR3 sequence is CASSGGGGTYEASF. In nucleotides, the CDR3 is TGTGCCAGCAGCGGCGGAGGGGGGACGTACGAAGCTTCCTTT. The complete variable domain, with remaining parts taken from reference TRBV13 and TRBJ1-1, reads AAGVIQSPRHLIKEKRETATLKCYPIPRHDTVYWYQQGPGQDPQFLISFYEKMQSDKGSIPDRFSAQQFSDYHSELNMSSLELGDSALYFCASSGGGGTYEASFGQGTRLTVV.